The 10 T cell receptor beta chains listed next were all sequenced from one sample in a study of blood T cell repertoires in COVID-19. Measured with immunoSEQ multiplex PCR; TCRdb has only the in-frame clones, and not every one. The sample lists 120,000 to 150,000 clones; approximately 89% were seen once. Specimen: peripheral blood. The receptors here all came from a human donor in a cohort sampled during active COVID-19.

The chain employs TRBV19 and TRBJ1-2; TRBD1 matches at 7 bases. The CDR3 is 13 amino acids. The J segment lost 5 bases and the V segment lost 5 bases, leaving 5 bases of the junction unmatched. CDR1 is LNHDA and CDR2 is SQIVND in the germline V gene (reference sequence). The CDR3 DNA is TGTGCCAGTAGTCCTGACAGGGAATATGGCTACACCTTC. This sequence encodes CASSPDREYGYTF.

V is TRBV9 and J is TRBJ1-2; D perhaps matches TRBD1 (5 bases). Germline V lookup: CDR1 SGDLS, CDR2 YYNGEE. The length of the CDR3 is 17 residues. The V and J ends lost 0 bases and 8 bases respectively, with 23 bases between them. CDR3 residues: CASSVDLLGGASGGYTF. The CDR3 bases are TGTGCCAGCAGCGTAGATTTATTAGGAGGGGCCTCGGGAGGCTACACCTTC.

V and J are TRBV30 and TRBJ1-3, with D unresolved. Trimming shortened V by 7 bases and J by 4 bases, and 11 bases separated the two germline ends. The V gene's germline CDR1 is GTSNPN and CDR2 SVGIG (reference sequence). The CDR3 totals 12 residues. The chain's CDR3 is CAYQTGGNTIYF. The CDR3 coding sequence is TGTGCCTATCAAACGGGGGGAAACACCATATATTTT.

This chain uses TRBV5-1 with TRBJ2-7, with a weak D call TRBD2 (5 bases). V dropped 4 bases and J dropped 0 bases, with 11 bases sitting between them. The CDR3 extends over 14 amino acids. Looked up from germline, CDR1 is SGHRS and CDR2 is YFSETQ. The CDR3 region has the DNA TGCGCCAGCAGCCAGAGGACTGGCTCCTACGAGCAGTACTTC. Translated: CASSQRTGSYEQYF.

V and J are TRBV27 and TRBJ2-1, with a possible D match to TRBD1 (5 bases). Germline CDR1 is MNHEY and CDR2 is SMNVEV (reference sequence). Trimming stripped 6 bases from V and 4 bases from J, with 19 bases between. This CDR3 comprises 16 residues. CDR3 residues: CASSPGFSSVYNEQFF. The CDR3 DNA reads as TGTGCCAGCAGCCCAGGGTTCTCCTCAGTTTACAATGAGCAGTTCTTC.

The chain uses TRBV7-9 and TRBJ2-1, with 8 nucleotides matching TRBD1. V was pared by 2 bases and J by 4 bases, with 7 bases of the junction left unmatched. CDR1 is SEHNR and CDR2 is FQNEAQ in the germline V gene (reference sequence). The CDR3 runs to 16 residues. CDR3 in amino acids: CASSLLSGTGYNEQFF. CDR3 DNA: TGTGCCAGCAGCTTATTATCCGGGACAGGTTACAATGAGCAGTTCTTC.

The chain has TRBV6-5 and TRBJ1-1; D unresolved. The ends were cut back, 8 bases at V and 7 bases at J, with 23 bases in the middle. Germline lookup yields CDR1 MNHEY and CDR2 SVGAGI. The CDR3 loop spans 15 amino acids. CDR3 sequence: CASDRGVKRADEAFF. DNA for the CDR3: TGTGCCAGCGATCGAGGAGTTAAGCGGGCAGATGAAGCTTTCTTT.

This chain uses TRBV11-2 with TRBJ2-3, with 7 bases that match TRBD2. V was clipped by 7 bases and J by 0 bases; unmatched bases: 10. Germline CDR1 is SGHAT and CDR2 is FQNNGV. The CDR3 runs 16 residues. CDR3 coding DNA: TGTGCCAGCACCTCCCTCGGGGGGACTAGCACAGATACGCAGTATTTT. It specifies CASTSLGGTSTDTQYF.

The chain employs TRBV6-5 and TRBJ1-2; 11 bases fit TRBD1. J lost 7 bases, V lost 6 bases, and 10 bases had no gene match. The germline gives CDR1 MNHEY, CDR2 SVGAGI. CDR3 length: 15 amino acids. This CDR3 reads CASSMTGQGAFGYTF. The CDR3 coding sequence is TGTGCCAGCAGCATGACCGGACAGGGGGCATTTGGCTACACCTTC.

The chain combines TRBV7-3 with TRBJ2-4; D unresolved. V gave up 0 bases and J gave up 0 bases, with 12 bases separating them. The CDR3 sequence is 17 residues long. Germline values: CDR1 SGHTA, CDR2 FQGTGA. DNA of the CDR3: TGTGCCAGCAGCTTAACCCCAGGCGTTCTAGCCAAAAACATTCAGTACTTC. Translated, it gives CASSLTPGVLAKNIQYF.